This TCR beta chain was sequenced during a study of blood T cell repertoires in COVID-19. Study summary: COVID-19 samples from acute and convalescent phases originated in the United States, Italy and Spain.

This study enrolled people aged roughly 18 to 89 from about two dozen US geographic areas. Clinical history reported by participants formed the basis on which cohorts were assigned. Study processing details: Estimation of nucleated cell counts was performed using reference gene primer amplification. The data were produced by immunoSEQ multiplex PCR, yet TCRdb's version contains in-frame clones alone and is incomplete. V, J and clone size were drawn from that table, and D and trimming were deduced from the DNA. The data show roughly 400,000 clones, approximately 91% seen once. This TCR came from a middle-aged woman with acute COVID-19. Sequencing was carried out using PBMCs or T cells enriched from blood (not recorded which).

This CDR3 is CATSRPPFARTGRHNEQFF. The CDR3 DNA reads as TGTGCCACCAGCAGGCCACCATTTGCCCGGACAGGGAGACACAATGAGCAGTTCTTC. V usage is TRBV15 and J usage is TRBJ2-1, with 8 nucleotides matching TRBD1. V lost 3 bases and J lost 5; bases outside the gene matches: 18. The CDR3 sequence is 19 residues long. Germline CDR1 LNHNV, CDR2 YYDKDF (reference sequence).